The T cell receptor beta chain described here comes from a study of cytomegalovirus exposure and HLA in healthy donors (dated by TCRdb to 2016 to 2017). For context, the study as a whole: An earlier analysis of some 550 of the donors reported 250 to 300 Gb of sequence data and around 120 million unique TCR beta sequences from 190 million or so T cells. An early release that covered about 600 HLA-typed donors contained 250 to 350 gigabases of sequencing data and about 84 million unique TCR sequences. Of the 300 to 450 genotyped donors, approximately 83% fell in the genetic ancestry cluster associated with self-reported Caucasian donors. The aim of the study was to test whether cataloging public T cell receptors could identify signatures of past pathogen exposure. The study used immunosequencing to profile the T cell repertoires of 666 subjects and linked those repertoires to cytomegalovirus serostatus. Along with the approximately 650-subject first cohort, a separate validation cohort of approximately 110 different subjects was used. To predict cytomegalovirus infection status, the study brought together high-throughput TCR immunosequencing, statistical association of individual TCRs with disease status, and machine learning. A later analysis re-examined previously published TCR beta repertoires from roughly 650 donors and added high-resolution HLA genotyping to investigate patterns of TCR occurrence. Rather than drawing on any new phenotypic data, the later analysis identified candidate immune exposures from TCR beta sequences and the way those sequences occurred across donors. An earlier analysis of some 500 of the donors applied high-throughput TCR beta sequencing to assess whether each TCR beta V gene segment acted as functional or pseudogenic. Donor age, sex, ethnicity and CMV serostatus were collected together with the repertoire data. A later genetic analysis took genome-wide SNP genotypes for about 55% of the 666 donors and used that subset as a discovery cohort. Every repertoire in the discovery cohort had been generated on one and the same sequencing platform. HLA typing covered class I and class II loci at four-digit resolution. Typing coverage differed by locus: A, B, C, DRB1 and DQB1 were typed in about 620-640 donors, DQA1 in approximately 520, DPA1 in 600 to 610, and DPB1 in approximately 450. A handful of DR-DQ haplotypes were handled as single units for association and clustering because linkage in the cohort was strong. Among 350 to 400 genotyped donors of the cohort, an average of around 240,000 unique TCR beta nucleotide sequences were sequenced per donor, 15% to 20% of them non-productive. What the authors observed across the whole study: Because HLA typing was unavailable for some donors at each locus, only the typed subset was used in association tests. The classifier was reported to diagnose cytomegalovirus status with high specificity and sensitivity in both the original cohort and the validation cohort. This cohort had only TCR beta chains sequenced, and the lack of alpha or paired-chain data limited which features could be detected. Strong co-occurrence of HLA alleles, especially DR and DQ, made assigning TCR associations to individual alleles difficult. It was suggested by the authors that the approach could potentially be generalized to other disease states and immunological phenotypes. V-gene and J-gene trimming of TCR beta chains was associated with a missense DCLRE1C variant in a later genetic analysis, and the association was replicated in an independent cohort. A few of the identified cytomegalovirus-associated TCR beta chains were confirmed in vitro to be specific for cytomegalovirus antigens. The only immune exposure information available for the cohort was CMV serostatus. In a later analysis, TCR association rates were found to vary across HLA loci, with the most associated TCRs seen for DRB1 alleles and the fewest for HLA-C alleles. Because the 87-base-pair reads could not distinguish some IMGT-functional V segments, including TRBV6-2 and TRBV6-3, those segments were excluded. Most CMV-associated TCR beta chains appeared to be HLA-restricted in a later analysis, and the HLA associations seemed to be driven largely by CMV exposure. Linkage disequilibrium might explain the correlated functional status among segregating V segments, but an unknown experimental factor could not be excluded. The study gave a list of 150 to 200 TCR beta chains associated with cytomegalovirus. A group of highly shared sequence variants was considered likely to be a technical artifact of the sequencing pipeline. Compared with the roughly 670-donor mean, donors in an Asian-associated ancestry cluster had fewer N-insertions in productive TCRs, according to a later genetic analysis. Most TCR sequences were seen in very few donors, while some public TCRs were found in many individuals. Sequencing depth was assumed to be roughly uniform across donors in the presence/absence analyses, though that assumption may not hold. In a later analysis, HLA-associated TCR beta chains were found to be more clonally expanded and to have lower generation probabilities than equally common non-associated chains. In a later analysis, around 17,000 TCR beta sequences were associated with specific HLA alleles at a false discovery rate of 0.05. Several of the top co-occurrence clusters appeared to be linked to parvovirus B19, influenza, CMV and Epstein-Barr virus, according to a later analysis. An earlier analysis of approximately 590 of the donors showed that most TCR beta V segments appeared in productive rearrangements either about 87% or about 30% of the time, which broadly matched IMGT annotations. A further reported finding was that TCR beta sequences accurately predicted the HLA-A and HLA-B alleles for most subjects in the first cohort. The earlier analysis of about 600 of the donors excluded approximately 17 rarely observed V segments, including chromosome 9 orphons, because counts were too low.

The cohort comprised around 690 healthy bone marrow donors. At the time of sampling, every cohort member was nominally healthy, though immune exposures that went unrecorded were likely present. The donor was CMV seronegative and was included in the group of under 450 seronegative cohort members. A peripheral blood sample was provided by each donor, and peripheral blood mononuclear cells were used for TCR beta sequencing. Genomic DNA was extracted from the blood cell samples with the Qiagen DNeasy Blood Extraction Kit. From cysteine to phenylalanine, the CDR3 is 17 amino acids long. Only the CDR3 DNA stays, 51 bases, in frame from base 1. CDR1 and CDR2, per the germline V gene (reference sequence), are MNHEY and SMNVEV. The germline V and J ends show losses of 5 bases and 2 bases respectively, and no gene match explains 11 bases of the junction. On this clone itself: Its antigen is unknown. Qualities for individual bases were not recorded, and no much larger clone is one base off.

The receptor library was made with the immunoSEQ multiplex PCR assay. The multiplex PCR relied on a mix of 60 forward primers for TCR Vbeta segments and 13 reverse primers for TCR Jbeta segments. A multiplex PCR assay on genomic DNA amplified the CDR3 region of rearranged TCR beta genes. The Illumina HiSeq System was used to sequence the amplified TCR beta libraries as 87-base-pair reads. In the source study's methods: Across the 500 to 750 repertoires, a later analysis counted 80 million or so unique TCR beta chains, roughly 11 million of which were shared by at least two donors. To remove PCR and sequencing errors, raw reads were error-corrected and collapsed into unique sequences using a nearest-neighbor algorithm that merged closely related sequences. CDR3 sequences were aligned to IMGT reference sequences to assign V, D and J gene segments. For a sequence to be retained, a match of at least six nucleotides was required to both a V gene segment and a J gene segment. A rearrangement counted as productive if the CDR3 had no stop codons and remained in frame with V and J, and every other rearrangement counted as non-productive. Following IMGT convention, CDR3 was defined as the stretch from the second conserved V-encoded cysteine up to the conserved J-encoded phenylalanine. The earlier analysis of about 620 of the donors excluded sequences that lacked an unambiguous match to a single V gene segment. In an earlier analysis of 450 to 700 of the donors, V segments were called functional above 56.7% productive rearrangements and were called segregating when the between-donor standard deviation exceeded 5%. To diagnose cytomegalovirus status from the catalog of TCR beta chain sequences, a statistical classification framework was built. V and J gene assignment, in a later analysis, came from comparing TCR nucleotide sequences with IMGT/GENE-DB human TR gene sequences. A later analysis assigned CDR3 sequences and most-parsimonious VDJ recombination scenarios with the TCRdist pipeline. In a later analysis, each TCR beta chain was defined by its CDR3 amino acid sequence together with its V-gene family, and reads lacking a unique V-gene family were excluded. As a way to deal with suspected cross-contamination and a sequencing artifact, a later analysis dropped 592 nucleotide sequences that were highly shared and had low generation probability. For each public chain, a later analysis derived a clonal expansion index from normalized ranks of inferred template counts within each repertoire. In a later analysis, generation probabilities were computed using a VDJ recombination model fitted to out-of-frame rearrangements, and the results were checked against IGoR. A later analysis scored TCR-TCR, TCR-HLA and TCR-CMV co-occurrence with hypergeometric tests, applying a repertoire-size bias correction to TCR pairs. In a later analysis, false discovery rates were estimated by permuting HLA or CMV assignments 20 times. In a later analysis, co-occurring TCRs were grouped using DBSCAN, with TCRdist sequence similarity added in when clustering inside HLA-allele-positive subsets. Co-occurrence clustering excluded repertoires with fewer than 30,000 or more than 120,000 public chains, plus five with anomalous nucleotide sharing. The clones in this table, taken by TCRdb from immuneACCESS, are in-frame only. Not every clone is retained; where verified, under half of the shortfall comes from an unresolved V gene, and the cause of the rest is unknown. The V and J calls and the clone size are those of that table, but D and trimming were determined from the DNA. In all, the sample holds 130,000 or so clones, and approximately 77% of those were seen once. In total, the top ten clones hold over 1.3% of the sample.

Sequencing was performed on PBMCs. The sequence is built from TRBV27 and TRBJ1-5, and 8 bases in between align with TRBD1. The sequence came from a middle-aged woman in good health and CMV-seronegative. The nucleotide sequence reads as follows: TGTGCCAGCAGTCAACACACAGGGGGGTTCGGCAATCAGCCCCAGCATTTT. It is translated as CASSQHTGGFGNQPQHF.